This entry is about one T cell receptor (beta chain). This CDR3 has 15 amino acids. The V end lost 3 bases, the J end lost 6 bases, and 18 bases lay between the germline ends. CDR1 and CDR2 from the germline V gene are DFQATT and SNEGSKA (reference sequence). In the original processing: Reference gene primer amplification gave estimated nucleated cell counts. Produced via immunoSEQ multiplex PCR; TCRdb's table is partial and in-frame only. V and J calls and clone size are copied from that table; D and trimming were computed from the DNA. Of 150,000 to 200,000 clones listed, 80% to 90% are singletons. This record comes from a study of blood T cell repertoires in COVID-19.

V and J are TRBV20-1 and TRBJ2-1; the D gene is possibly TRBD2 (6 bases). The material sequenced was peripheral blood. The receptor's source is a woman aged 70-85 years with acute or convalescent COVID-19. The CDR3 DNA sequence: TGCAGTGCTAGTGTCCCCGGCCGGGGGTCCAATGAGCAGTTCTTC. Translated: CSASVPGRGSNEQFF.